The clone carrying this TCR beta chain was counted ten times or more. The antigen is undetermined. TCRdb reprocessed the 5' RACE reads via MiXCR and lists one record per CDR3 protein. The profile covers about 500,000 distinct CDR3 sequences, with about a sixth appearing a single time and 17% taken by the ten largest. This record comes from a study of T cells after yellow fever vaccination. Study summary: The SMART-Seq v4 Ultra Low Input method served to prepare the low-cell-number fractions.

Study findings and constraints: Few clonotypes appeared in both CD4 and CD8 compartments.

CDR1 is MNHNS, CDR2 SASEGT, per germline. The J segment lost 4 bases and the V segment lost 3 bases, leaving 5 bases of the junction unmatched. This CDR3 comprises 15 residues. The sequence was collected from a man younger than 35 who received the YFV17D yellow fever vaccine. The sequencing used PBMCs, collected less than 6 days after the first yellow fever vaccination. The chain combines TRBV6-1 with TRBJ1-2; 10 nucleotides line up with TRBD1. The chain's CDR3 is CASSDPGQGTYGYTF. For the CDR3, the DNA is TGTGCCAGCAGTGACCCGGGACAGGGGACCTATGGCTACACCTTC.